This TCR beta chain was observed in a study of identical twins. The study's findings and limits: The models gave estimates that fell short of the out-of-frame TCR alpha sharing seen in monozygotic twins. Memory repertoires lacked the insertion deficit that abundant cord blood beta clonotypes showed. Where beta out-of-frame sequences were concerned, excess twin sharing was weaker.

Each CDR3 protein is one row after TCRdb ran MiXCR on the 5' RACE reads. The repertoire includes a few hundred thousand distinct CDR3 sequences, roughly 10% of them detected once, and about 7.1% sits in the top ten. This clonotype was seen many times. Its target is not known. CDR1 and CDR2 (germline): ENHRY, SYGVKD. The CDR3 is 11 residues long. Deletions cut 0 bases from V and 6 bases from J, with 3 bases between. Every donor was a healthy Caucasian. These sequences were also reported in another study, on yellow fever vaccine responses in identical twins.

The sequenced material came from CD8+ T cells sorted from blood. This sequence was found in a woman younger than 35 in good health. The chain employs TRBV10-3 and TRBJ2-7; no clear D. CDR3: CAISESGEQYF. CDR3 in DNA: TGTGCCATCAGTGAGTCTGGCGAGCAGTACTTC.